This T cell receptor (beta chain) was sequenced for a study of T cell responses to AZD1222 COVID-19 vaccine. The germline gives CDR1 SQVTM, CDR2 ANQGSEA. The junction had 3 bases not matched to a gene; V was cut back by 5 bases and J by 0 bases. The CDR3 has 13 amino acids. The repertoire was sequenced with immunoSEQ multiplex PCR; TCRdb's copy has only in-frame clones and lacks some. The sample yields around 130,000 clones, about 93% seen once. This specimen was peripheral blood, taken on day 0 of AZD1222 vaccination. The V and J genes are TRBV29-1 and TRBJ1-1; 7 bases align to TRBD1. The TCR originated in an adult in good health. The CDR3 DNA is TGCAGCGTTCAGGGGGTTTTGAACACTGAAGCTTTCTTT. This sequence encodes CSVQGVLNTEAFF.